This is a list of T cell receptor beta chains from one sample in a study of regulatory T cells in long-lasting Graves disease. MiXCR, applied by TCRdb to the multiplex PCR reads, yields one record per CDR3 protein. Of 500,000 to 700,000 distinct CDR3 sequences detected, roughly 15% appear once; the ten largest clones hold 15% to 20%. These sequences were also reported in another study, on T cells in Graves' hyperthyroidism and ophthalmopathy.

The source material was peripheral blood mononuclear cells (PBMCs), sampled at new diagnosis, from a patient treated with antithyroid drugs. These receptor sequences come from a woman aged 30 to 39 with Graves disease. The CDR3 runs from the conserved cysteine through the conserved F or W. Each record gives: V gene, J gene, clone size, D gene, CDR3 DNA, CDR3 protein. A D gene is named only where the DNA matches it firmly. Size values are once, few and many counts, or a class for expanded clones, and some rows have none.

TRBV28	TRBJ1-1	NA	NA	TGTGCCAGCAGTTTATCCGGGAACACTGAAGCTTCCTTT	CASSLSGNTEASF
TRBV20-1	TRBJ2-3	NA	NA	TGCAGTGCTAGAGGTCCTATCCCTACAGATACGCAGTATTTT	CSARGPIPTDTQYF
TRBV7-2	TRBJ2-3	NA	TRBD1	TGTGCCAGCAGCCTATACCCCGGAGGTGGGGCGACAGGGGGCGGATCGGATACGCAGTATTTT	CASSLYPGGGATGGGSDTQYF
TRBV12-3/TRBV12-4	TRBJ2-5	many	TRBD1	TGTGCCAGCAGGCGGACAGGGCGAGAGACCCAGTACTTC	CASRRTGRETQYF
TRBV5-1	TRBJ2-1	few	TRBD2	TGCGCCAGCAGCACGGACCCCGGGACTAGCGTTGGGTTCTTC	CASSTDPGTSVGFF
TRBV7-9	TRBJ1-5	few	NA	TGTGCCAGCAGCTTAGCTGCCGGTCTCAATCAGCCCCAGCATTTT	CASSLAAGLNQPQHF
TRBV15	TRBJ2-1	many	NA	TGTGCCACCTGTGATATCGGAGGGGGACAGACCTACAATGAGCAGTTCTTC	CATCDIGGGQTYNEQFF
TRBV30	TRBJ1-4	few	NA	TGTGCCTGGAGTGTTCTAGTACGGAGCCCTGAAAAACTGTTTTTT	CAWSVLVRSPEKLFF
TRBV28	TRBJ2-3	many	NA	TGTGCCAGCTCCTCGGGACCGGGGGGCACAGATACGCAGTATTTT	CASSSGPGGTDTQYF
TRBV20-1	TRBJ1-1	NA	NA	TGCAGTGTCATCTCCTGGACAAAGGAATTGAACACTGAAGCTTTCTTT	CSVISWTKELNTEAFF
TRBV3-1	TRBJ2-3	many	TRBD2	TGTGCCAGCAGCCAGCCAGCGGGAGGACCAGATACGCAGTATTTT	CASSQPAGGPDTQYF
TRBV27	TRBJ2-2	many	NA	TGTGCCAGCAGCCCACCGGCAGGGGTTACCGGGGAGCTGTTTTTT	CASSPPAGVTGELFF
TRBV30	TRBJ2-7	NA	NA	TGTGCCTGGAGTCTCCGGCCCTACGAGCAGTACTTC	CAWSLRPYEQYF
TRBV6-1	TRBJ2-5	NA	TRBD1	TGTGCCAGCAGAGCCTTCCGGGGCAGGGGGGAGACCCAGTACTTC	CASRAFRGRGETQYF
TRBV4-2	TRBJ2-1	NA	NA	TGTGCCAGCAGCCAACCTGACTCTCTCGGTGAGCAGTTCTTC	CASSQPDSLGEQFF
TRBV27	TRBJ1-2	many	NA	TGTGCCAGCAGTTTAACCGTTAGGGGCAATGGCTACACCTTC	CASSLTVRGNGYTF